Following are 12 T cell receptor beta chains from one sample sequenced in a study of cytomegalovirus exposure and HLA in healthy donors. The primer mix had 60 Vbeta and 13 Jbeta primers. Using immunoSEQ multiplex PCR, the repertoire was profiled, and TCRdb retains in-frame clones only, with some absent. The table records about 150,000 clones, roughly 79% of them present only once. Sequencing input: PBMCs. The receptors derive from a man in his late teens or twenties in good health and CMV-seronegative.

This clone was seen only once. The chain recombines TRBV7-3 with TRBJ1-3; the D gene is possibly TRBD1 (5 bases). Trimming took off 5 bases at V and 4 bases at J, with 6 bases between the two ends. The CDR3 is 12 residues long. Germline V CDR1 and CDR2: SGHTA, FQGTGA. The CDR3 reads CASSPGGNTIYF. CDR3 coding DNA: TGTGCCAGCAGCCCAGGGGGAAACACCATATATTTT.

This clone was seen once. This chain connects TRBV27 to TRBJ1-2; 10 nucleotides align to TRBD1. The CDR3 runs 16 residues. V lost 4 bases and J lost 7; bases outside the gene matches: 12. Germline values: CDR1 MNHEY, CDR2 SMNVEV (reference sequence). In nucleotides, the CDR3 is TGTGCCAGCAGTTCATTTAGACAGGGGGCGAGGGGTGGCTACACCTTC. It encodes CASSSFRQGARGGYTF.

The rearrangement joins TRBV6-6 to TRBJ2-5, with D hard to call. CDR3 size: 15 residues. Per the germline V gene, CDR1 is MNHNY and CDR2 is SVGAGI (reference sequence). The ends were cut back, 0 bases at V and 5 bases at J, with 13 bases in the middle. Written as DNA, the CDR3 is TGTGCCAGCAGTTACTCGACCGCGGATAGGGAGACCCAGTACTTC. It encodes CASSYSTADRETQYF.

This chain links TRBV7-9 with TRBJ2-3, with TRBD2 identical over 9 bases. Germline V gene sequence: CDR1 SEHNR, CDR2 FQNEAQ (reference sequence). The CDR3 consists of 16 residues. V lost 5 bases to trimming and J lost 4 bases; unmatched junction nucleotides: 10. CDR3: CASSPGTSLVADTQYF. The CDR3 DNA is TGTGCCAGCAGCCCCGGGACTAGCCTAGTCGCAGATACGCAGTATTTT.

Only a few counts were recorded for this clone. CDR3 coding DNA: TGTGCCAGCAGATTCGAGGGGGGAGGGGCGAACACTGAAGCTTTCTTT. Protein sequence: CASRFEGGGANTEAFF. The chain couples TRBV5-4 to TRBJ1-1; TRBD1 might be the D (6 bases). The V end lost 5 bases, the J end lost 1 base, and 18 bases lay between the germline ends. Germline CDR1 and CDR2: SGHNT and YYREEE (reference sequence). The CDR3 loop spans 16 amino acids.

This chain connects TRBV5-1 to TRBJ2-2, with D unclear. V lost 0 bases, J lost 2 bases, and 8 bases lay in between. Germline V gene data show CDR1 as SGHRS and CDR2 as YFSETQ. The CDR3 totals 15 residues. The CDR3 DNA reads TGCGCCAGCAGCTTGGCCGGGTCCAACACCGGGGAGCTGTTTTTT. Protein product: CASSLAGSNTGELFF.

This clone appeared a single time. The chain joins TRBV4-1 to TRBJ1-1; 9 positions match TRBD1. V trimming: 2 bases; J trimming: 0 bases; junction bases outside the gene matches: 4. This CDR3 is 16 amino acids long. The germline V gene has CDR1 MGHRA and CDR2 YSYEKL. CDR3 sequence reads: CASSQTQGAMNTEAFF. CDR3 nucleotide sequence: TGCGCCAGCAGCCAAACACAGGGGGCGATGAACACTGAAGCTTTCTTT.

This clone has only a few counts. V is TRBV7-2 and J is TRBJ2-3, with 7 bases that match TRBD2. Germline CDR1 is SGHTA and CDR2 is FQGNSA. With 1 base clipped from V and 2 bases from J, the junction kept 6 bases outside the gene matches. This CDR3 comprises 16 residues. CDR3 loop: CASSLGRGRFTDTQYF. CDR3 sequence (DNA): TGTGCCAGCAGCTTAGGGCGGGGGAGATTCACAGATACGCAGTATTTT.

The V gene is TRBV5-6, the J gene TRBJ2-3; 9 nucleotides match TRBD1. The V segment lost 3 bases and the J segment 5 bases; nucleotides outside the gene matches: 4. CDR1 and CDR2 from the germline V gene are SGHDT and YYEEEE. The CDR3 spans 14 residues. CDR3 amino acids: CASSSPGQGDTQYF. The CDR3 nucleotides are TGTGCCAGCAGCTCCCCGGGACAGGGAGATACGCAGTATTTT.

The chain combines TRBV5-1 with TRBJ2-1, with TRBD2 matching over 10 bases. CDR3 length: 15 amino acids. Looked up from germline, CDR1 is SGHRS and CDR2 is YFSETQ. V lost 0 bases to trimming and J lost 7 bases; unmatched junction nucleotides: 4. This CDR3 reads CASSLGAGGRNEQFF. The CDR3 region has the DNA TGCGCCAGCAGCTTGGGAGCGGGGGGGCGAAATGAGCAGTTCTTC.

On this clone itself: One junction end does not reproduce the germline sequence, and a read error may be involved. This chain uses TRBV10-3 with TRBJ2-6; D may be TRBD1 (5 bases). The CDR3 has 17 amino acids. Germline lookup yields CDR1 ENHRY and CDR2 SYGVKD. For the CDR3, the DNA is TGTGCCATCAGAGGGGCGGAAGAAGGCTCTGGGGCCAACGGCCTGACTTTC. Translated: CAIRGAEEGSGANGLTF.

This chain connects TRBV4-3 to TRBJ2-1; 8 bases map to TRBD1. CDR1 is LGHNA and CDR2 is YSLEER in the germline V gene. V was pared by 6 bases and J by 2 bases, with 6 bases of the junction left unmatched. This CDR3 has 15 residues. CDR3 protein: CASSHDRGAYNEQFF. The CDR3 bases are TGCGCCAGCAGTCACGACAGGGGCGCCTACAATGAGCAGTTCTTC.